This T cell receptor beta chain was observed in a study of shared clonotypes between healthy human individuals. Assay: immunoSEQ multiplex PCR; the TCRdb copy retains only in-frame clones and omits some. The top ten clones hold 0.45% of a sample with around 1.6 million clones, about 98% of them seen once. The study drew all its donors from Caucasian adults living in Nashville, Tennessee. This TCR derives from a man in his thirties or forties in good health. The sample comprised naive CD4+ T cells sorted from blood. Specified subset: CD45RA+ positively selected.

The CDR3 reads CASSPRDRALEQYF. CDR3 DNA: TGTGCCAGCAGCCCCCGGGACAGGGCTCTCGAGCAGTACTTC. The chain recombines TRBV14 with TRBJ2-7; 9 nucleotides align to TRBD1. This CDR3 region has 14 residues. The J segment lost 6 bases and the V segment lost 4 bases, leaving 7 bases of the junction unmatched. The V gene's germline CDR1 is SGHDN and CDR2 FVKESK.